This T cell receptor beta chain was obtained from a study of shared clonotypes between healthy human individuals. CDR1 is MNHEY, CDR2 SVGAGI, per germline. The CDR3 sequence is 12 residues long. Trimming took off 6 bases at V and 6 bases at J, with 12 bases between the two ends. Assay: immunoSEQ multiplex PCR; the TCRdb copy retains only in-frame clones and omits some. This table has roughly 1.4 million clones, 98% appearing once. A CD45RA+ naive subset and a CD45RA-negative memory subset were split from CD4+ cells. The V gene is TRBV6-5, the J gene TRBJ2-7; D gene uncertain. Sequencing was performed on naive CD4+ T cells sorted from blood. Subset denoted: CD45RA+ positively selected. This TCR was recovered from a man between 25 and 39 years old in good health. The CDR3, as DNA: TGTGCCAGCAGCTCCCGACGAGGCGAGCAGTACTTC. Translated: CASSSRRGEQYF.